These 24 T cell receptor beta chains share one sample of origin, sequenced in a study of Tregs in tolerant kidney transplant recipients (dated by TCRdb to between 2017 and 2020). Receptor libraries were prepared by the immunoSEQ multiplex PCR assay. The clones in this table, taken by TCRdb from immuneACCESS, are in-frame only. Not every clone is retained; where verified, under half of the shortfall comes from an unresolved V gene, and the cause of the rest is unknown. The sample yields 100,000 to 150,000 clones; roughly nine tenths were counted once. Approximately 0.59% of the sample lies in the top ten. Sequenced: CD4+ T cells from blood. The receptors were gathered from a human donor in good health.

The chain has TRBV6-1 and TRBJ2-1, with 13 bases that match TRBD2. Looked up from germline, CDR1 is MNHNS and CDR2 is SASEGT. The CDR3 has 15 amino acids. V shed 6 bases and J 7 bases; nucleotides not matched to a gene: 6. CDR3 nucleotides: TGTGCCAGCAGAGGACTAGCGGGAGAAGTAAATGAGCAGTTCTTC. It codes for CASRGLAGEVNEQFF.

The V call is TRBV19, the J call TRBJ2-3, with a tentative D call TRBD1 (5 bases). Between the trimmed V and J ends, which lost 0 bases and 4 bases, there was a span of 5 bases. The CDR3 runs 13 residues. Germline CDR1 reads LNHDA; CDR2 reads SQIVND (reference sequence). The DNA of the CDR3 is TGTGCCAGTAGTATAGAAGGGGCAGATACGCAGTATTTT. Translation gives CASSIEGADTQYF.

The rearrangement uses TRBV6-5 and TRBJ2-1; weak D call: TRBD2 (7 bases). There are 16 residues in the CDR3. The germline V gene encodes CDR1 MNHEY and CDR2 SVGAGI. Between the trimmed V and J ends, which lost 2 bases and 6 bases, there was a span of 17 bases. CDR3 sequence: CASSYDTGGLGNEQFF. The CDR3 coding sequence is TGTGCCAGCAGTTACGATACGGGGGGCTTGGGCAATGAGCAGTTCTTC.

V gene TRBV30 combines with J gene TRBJ1-1; possibly TRBD1 for D (5 bases). Trimming pared 2 bases from V and 7 bases from J, leaving 23 bases between. Germline lookup yields CDR1 GTSNPN and CDR2 SVGIG (reference sequence). The CDR3 is 16 residues long. CDR3 loop: CAWSPMGVPLSGEAFF. The CDR3 DNA is TGTGCCTGGAGTCCTATGGGGGTGCCGTTAAGTGGTGAAGCTTTCTTT.

The chain links TRBV25-1 to TRBJ2-2; D uncertain. CDR3 length: 13 residues. CDR1 is MGHDK and CDR2 is SYGVNS in the germline V gene. V lost 0 bases and J 6 bases, leaving 5 bases between the germline ends. This chain's CDR3 is CASSEYRSGELFF. The CDR3 coding sequence is TGTGCCAGCAGTGAATACAGGTCCGGGGAGCTGTTTTTT.

Remarks on this clone: A much larger clone lies one base from this, so it may be a read error. The chain combines TRBV7-6 with TRBJ2-3, with 11 bases identical to TRBD2. The V and J ends lost 5 bases and 1 base, in that order; junction bases with no gene match: 2. Germline values: CDR1 SGHVS, CDR2 FNYEAQ. CDR3 length equals 15 residues. CDR3 nucleotides: TGTGCCAGCAGCCTACTAGCGGGAGGCACAGATACGCAGTATTTT. Protein product: CASSLLAGGTDTQYF.

The chain recombines TRBV21-1 with TRBJ1-5; the D call of TRBD1 is as the table states it, not checked on the DNA. TRBV21-1 is noted as a pseudogene. This CDR3 is built from 16 residues. The CDR3 DNA follows: TGTGCCAGCAGCCCCCTGACAGGGACCAGCAATCAGCCCCAGCATTTT. Translating it yields CASSPLTGTSNQPQHF.

The CDR3 DNA sequence: TGTGCCAGCTCACTTAATGTCGGGGAGGGCACTGAAGCTTTCTTT. This translates into CASSLNVGEGTEAFF. The genes are TRBV18 and TRBJ1-1; D is unresolved. CDR3 length equals 15 residues. Germline CDR1 and CDR2: KGHSH and LQKENI. Trimming cost V 4 bases and J 4 bases, with 16 bases left between them.

The rearrangement uses TRBV6-5 and TRBJ1-1; D is unclear. Germline lookup yields CDR1 MNHEY and CDR2 SVGAGI. This CDR3 region has 16 residues. V lost 0 bases and J 7 bases, leaving 18 bases between the germline ends. Here the CDR3 reads CASSYSAAPGRGEAFF. DNA of the CDR3: TGTGCCAGCAGTTACTCAGCGGCCCCGGGCCGAGGTGAAGCTTTCTTT.

The chain carries TRBV18 and TRBJ2-7; 10 bases match TRBD1. The CDR3 contains 16 residues. V was pared by 0 bases and J by 0 bases, with 2 bases of the junction left unmatched. Germline values: CDR1 KGHSH, CDR2 LQKENI. The CDR3 DNA reads as TGTGCCAGCTCACCACCAGGACAGGGGGGCTCCTACGAGCAGTACTTC. This translates into CASSPPGQGGSYEQYF.

The chain has TRBV2 and TRBJ1-4; 9 bases are a match to TRBD1. The length of the CDR3 is 15 residues. The germline gives CDR1 SNHLY, CDR2 FYNNEI. The V gene end was trimmed by 9 bases and the J gene end by 3 bases; junction bases not matched to a gene: 8. This CDR3 reads CASRGQGTSNEKLFF. CDR3 DNA: TGTGCCAGTAGGGGACAGGGTACCTCTAATGAAAAACTGTTTTTT.

This chain links TRBV18 with TRBJ1-2; D not resolved. The V gene lost 3 bases and the J gene lost 1 base, with 3 bases spanning the gap. The CDR3 loop spans 12 amino acids. CDR1 and CDR2 from the germline V gene are KGHSH and LQKENI. CDR3 nucleotides: TGTGCCAGCTCACCGGATAACTATGGCTACACCTTC. Translated, it gives CASSPDNYGYTF.

The V and J genes are TRBV7-6 and TRBJ2-1; 8 bases align to TRBD2. V was pared by 1 base and J by 4 bases, with 6 bases of the junction left unmatched. Germline values: CDR1 SGHVS, CDR2 FNYEAQ. This CDR3 comprises 16 residues. The CDR3 loop is CASSLGVAGKYNEQFF. The CDR3 DNA sequence: TGTGCCAGCAGCTTAGGGGTAGCGGGAAAGTACAATGAGCAGTTCTTC.

The chain is built from TRBV18 and TRBJ2-5, with D hard to call. Between the trimmed V and J ends, which lost 5 bases and 6 bases, there was a span of 13 bases. The CDR3 length is 13 residues. Germline V CDR1 and CDR2: KGHSH, LQKENI. As DNA, the CDR3 is TGTGCCAGCTCATTAGAAAGGGCTAAGACCCAGTACTTC. Its translation is CASSLERAKTQYF.

This chain connects TRBV25-1 to TRBJ2-7; no firm D call. The V end was cut by 2 bases, the J end by 5 bases, with 13 bases between. The CDR3 loop spans 14 amino acids. Per germline, CDR1 MGHDK and CDR2 SYGVNS. CDR3 bases: TGTGCCAGCAGTGAAACTACACGGCGAGACGAGCAGTACTTC. Its translation is CASSETTRRDEQYF.

The chain joins TRBV21-1 to TRBJ2-2; TRBD1 was called by the table and not checked on the DNA. TRBV21-1 is shown as a pseudogene. The CDR3 runs to 15 residues. Written as DNA, the CDR3 is TGTGCCAGCAGCCAGACCAGGGGGGACACCGGGGAGCTGTTTTTT. Its protein is CASSQTRGDTGELFF.

The chain recombines TRBV7-8 with TRBJ1-2, with TRBD1 identical over 7 bases. This CDR3 contains 14 residues. In germline, CDR1 is SGHVS, CDR2 FQNEAQ. V dropped 5 bases and J dropped 5; count of bases not matched to a gene: 8. The CDR3 coding sequence is TGTGCCAGCAGCCTAAGGGACAGATCTTATGGCTACACCTTC. Translated: CASSLRDRSYGYTF.

V and J are TRBV6-5 and TRBJ2-1, with 8 bases aligning to TRBD2. Germline V CDR1 and CDR2: MNHEY, SVGAGI. This CDR3 region has 15 residues. Trimming removed 3 bases from V and 3 bases from J; junction bases left unmatched: 4. The CDR3 bases are TGTGCCAGCAGTTATAGCGGGATCGGCTACAATGAGCAGTTCTTC. Translation gives CASSYSGIGYNEQFF.

The sample holds one count of this clone. The V and J genes are TRBV2 and TRBJ2-7; D tentatively fits TRBD1 or TRBD2 (7 bases each). The V gene lost 5 bases and the J gene lost 3 bases, with 14 bases spanning the gap. Germline CDR1 reads SNHLY; CDR2 reads FYNNEI. The CDR3 totals 14 residues. CDR3 amino acids: CASSQGGLVYEQYF. Here the CDR3 DNA reads TGTGCCAGCAGTCAGGGGGGGTTGGTCTACGAGCAGTACTTC.

The chain has TRBV7-2 and TRBJ2-3; unclear D gene. CDR1 and CDR2 (germline): SGHTA, FQGNSA. This CDR3 has 14 residues. The ends were cut back, 7 bases at V and 1 base at J, with 12 bases in the middle. This CDR3 is CASTKGSGTDTQYF. For the CDR3, the DNA is TGTGCCAGCACCAAGGGCAGCGGCACAGATACGCAGTATTTT. The complete variable domain, with remaining parts taken from reference TRBV7-2 and TRBJ2-3, reads GAGVSQSPSNKVTEKGKDVELRCDPISGHTALYWYRQSLGQGLEFLIYFQGNSAPDKSGLPSDRFSAERTGGSVSTLTIQRTQQEDSAVYLCASTKGSGTDTQYFGPGTRLTVL.

V and J are TRBV2 and TRBJ2-3, with TRBD1 matching 9 bases. V lost 8 bases to trimming and J lost 6 bases; unmatched junction nucleotides: 9. Per the germline V gene, CDR1 is SNHLY and CDR2 is FYNNEI. The CDR3 length is 14 residues. As DNA, the CDR3 is TGTGCCAGCTCCGGGGACAGGGCCAGGGATACGCAGTATTTT. It is translated as CASSGDRARDTQYF.

The chain links TRBV18 to TRBJ1-3; D uncertain. Germline V gene data show CDR1 as KGHSH and CDR2 as LQKENI. This CDR3 is 14 amino acids long. The V gene lost 3 bases and the J gene lost 4 bases, with 10 bases spanning the gap. CDR3 in amino acids: CASSPVMDGNTIYF. The CDR3, as DNA: TGTGCCAGCTCACCCGTCATGGACGGAAACACCATATATTTT.

The chain uses TRBV5-1 and TRBJ2-3; D possibly corresponds to TRBD1 (5 bases). Germline assignment: CDR1 SGHRS and CDR2 YFSETQ. The CDR3 spans 15 residues. Deletions cut 0 bases from V and 0 bases from J, with 8 bases between. The CDR3 DNA is TGCGCCAGCAGCTTGGACAGGTCTAGCACAGATACGCAGTATTTT. Amino acid sequence: CASSLDRSSTDTQYF.

The chain carries TRBV2 and TRBJ2-2, with D tentatively TRBD1 or TRBD2 (5 bases each). Germline CDR1 SNHLY, CDR2 FYNNEI. V shed 6 bases and J shed 1 base, with 12 bases lying between them. The CDR3 has 15 residues. The CDR3 region is CASSWGRLNTGELFF. The CDR3 region has the DNA TGTGCCAGCAGCTGGGGACGGCTGAACACCGGGGAGCTGTTTTTT.